This TCR beta chain was obtained from a study of blood T cell repertoires in COVID-19. Study as a whole: Samples came from the United States, Italy and Spain, spanning acute and convalescent COVID-19. Sample material is recorded as cDNA or gDNA derived from T cells, B-cell-depleted T cells, or PBMCs.

Data came from immunoSEQ multiplex PCR; TCRdb stores just in-frame clones and leaves some out. This sample has around 150,000 clones, with around four fifths found just once. The receptor's source is a man in his sixties who had recovered from COVID-19. Material: peripheral blood.

The CDR3: CASSPVSGANVLTF. The CDR3 coding sequence is TGTGCCAGTAGCCCAGTCTCTGGGGCCAACGTCCTGACTTTC. V and J are TRBV19 and TRBJ2-6; no definite D call. Trimming took off 6 bases at V and 0 bases at J, with 6 bases between the two ends. The length of the CDR3 is 14 residues. Germline loops: CDR1 LNHDA, CDR2 SQIVND (reference sequence).